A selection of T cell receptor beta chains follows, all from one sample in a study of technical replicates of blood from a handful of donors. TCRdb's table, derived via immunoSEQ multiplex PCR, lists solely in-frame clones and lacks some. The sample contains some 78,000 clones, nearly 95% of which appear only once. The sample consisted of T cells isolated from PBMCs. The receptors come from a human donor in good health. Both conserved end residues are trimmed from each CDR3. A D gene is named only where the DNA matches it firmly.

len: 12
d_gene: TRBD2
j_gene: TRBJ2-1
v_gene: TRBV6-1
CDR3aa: ASQRGGIDNEQF

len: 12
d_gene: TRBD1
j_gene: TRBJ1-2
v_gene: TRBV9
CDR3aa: ASTVGQGLYGYT

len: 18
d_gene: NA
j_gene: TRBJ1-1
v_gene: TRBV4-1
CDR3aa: ASSQLLSERNSGKNTEAF

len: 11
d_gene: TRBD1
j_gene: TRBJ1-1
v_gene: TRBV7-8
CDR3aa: ASSRRTGGEAF

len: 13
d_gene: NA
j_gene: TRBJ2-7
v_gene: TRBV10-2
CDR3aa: ASSLRLVNSYEQY

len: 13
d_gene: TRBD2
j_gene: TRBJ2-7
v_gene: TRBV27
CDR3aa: ASSLGAGGIYEQY

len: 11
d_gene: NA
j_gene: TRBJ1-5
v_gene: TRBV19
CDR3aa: ASSQGLSQPQH

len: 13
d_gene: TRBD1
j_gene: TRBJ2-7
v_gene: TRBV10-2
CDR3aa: ASADPRDRDYEQY

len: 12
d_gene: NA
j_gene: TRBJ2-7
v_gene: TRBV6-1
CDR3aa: ASSEGRGGYEQY

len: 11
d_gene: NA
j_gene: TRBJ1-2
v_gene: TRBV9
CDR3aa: ASRNGGSYGYT

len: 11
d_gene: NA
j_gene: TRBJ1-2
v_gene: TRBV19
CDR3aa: ASLEWGRRGYT

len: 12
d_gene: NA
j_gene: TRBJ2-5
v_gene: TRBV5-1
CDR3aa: ASSPAGLEETQY

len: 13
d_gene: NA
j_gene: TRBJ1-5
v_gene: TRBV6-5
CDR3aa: ASSYSLDSNQPQH

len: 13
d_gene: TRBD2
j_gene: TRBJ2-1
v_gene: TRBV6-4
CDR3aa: ASSPTSGTYNEQF

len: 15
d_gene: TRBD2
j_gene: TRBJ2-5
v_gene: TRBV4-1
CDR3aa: ASSPLGRDYFQETQY

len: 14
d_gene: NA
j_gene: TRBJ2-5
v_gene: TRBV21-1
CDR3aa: ASSKASRARQETQY

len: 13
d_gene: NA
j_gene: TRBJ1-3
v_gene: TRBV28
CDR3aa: ASSLVKASGNTIY

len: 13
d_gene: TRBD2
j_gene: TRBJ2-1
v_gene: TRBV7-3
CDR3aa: ASSDSGGAYNEQF

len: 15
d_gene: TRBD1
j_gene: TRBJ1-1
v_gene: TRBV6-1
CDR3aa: ASSEPGTGWFPAEAF

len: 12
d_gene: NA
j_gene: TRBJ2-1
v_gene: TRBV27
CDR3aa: ASGRVIPYNEQF

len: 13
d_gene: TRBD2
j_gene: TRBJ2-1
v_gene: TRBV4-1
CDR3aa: ASSQGLAGENEQF

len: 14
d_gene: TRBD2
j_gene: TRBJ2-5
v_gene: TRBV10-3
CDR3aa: AISTEIAGLGETQY

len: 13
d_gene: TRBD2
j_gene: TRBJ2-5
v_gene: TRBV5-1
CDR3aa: ASSSELAGRETQY

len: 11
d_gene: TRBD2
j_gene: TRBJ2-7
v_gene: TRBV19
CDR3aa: ASRERGVNEQY

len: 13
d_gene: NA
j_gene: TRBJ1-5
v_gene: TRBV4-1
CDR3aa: ASSQGLGVGQPQH

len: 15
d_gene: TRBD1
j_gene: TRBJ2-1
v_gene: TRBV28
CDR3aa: ASSLDPTGGSYNEQF

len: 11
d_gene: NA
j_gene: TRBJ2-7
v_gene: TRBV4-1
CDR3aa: ASSLDGSYEQY

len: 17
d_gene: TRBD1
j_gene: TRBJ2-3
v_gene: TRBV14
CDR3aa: ASSHPRDRGRVGTDTQY

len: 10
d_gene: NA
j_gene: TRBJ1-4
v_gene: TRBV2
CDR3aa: ASSEEGGKLF

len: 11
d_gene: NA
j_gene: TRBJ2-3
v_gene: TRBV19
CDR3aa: ASRPLATDTQY

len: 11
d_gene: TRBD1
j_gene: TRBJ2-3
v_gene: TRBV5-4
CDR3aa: ASSPTGGSTQY

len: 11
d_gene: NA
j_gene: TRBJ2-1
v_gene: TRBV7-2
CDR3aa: ASSPVMYNEQF

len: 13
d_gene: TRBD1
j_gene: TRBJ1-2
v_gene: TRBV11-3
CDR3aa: ASSRTGPVNYGYT

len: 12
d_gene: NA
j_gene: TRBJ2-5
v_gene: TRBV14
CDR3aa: ASSPTNRQETQY

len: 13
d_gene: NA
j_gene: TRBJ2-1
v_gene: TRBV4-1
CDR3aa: ASSLSGDSYNEQF

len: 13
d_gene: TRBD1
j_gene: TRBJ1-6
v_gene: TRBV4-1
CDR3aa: ASSPIWTGHSPLH

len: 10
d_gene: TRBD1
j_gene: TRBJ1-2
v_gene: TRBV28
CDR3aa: ASRDRGHGYT

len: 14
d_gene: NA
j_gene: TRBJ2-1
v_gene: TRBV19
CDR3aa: ASSIQGRVSLNEQF

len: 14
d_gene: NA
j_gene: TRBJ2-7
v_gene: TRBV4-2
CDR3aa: ASSQVEQEQSYEQY

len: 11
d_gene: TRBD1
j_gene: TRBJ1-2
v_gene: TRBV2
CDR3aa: ASSEGQSYGYT

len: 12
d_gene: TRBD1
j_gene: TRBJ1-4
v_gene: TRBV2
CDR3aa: ASWPAGGFEKLF